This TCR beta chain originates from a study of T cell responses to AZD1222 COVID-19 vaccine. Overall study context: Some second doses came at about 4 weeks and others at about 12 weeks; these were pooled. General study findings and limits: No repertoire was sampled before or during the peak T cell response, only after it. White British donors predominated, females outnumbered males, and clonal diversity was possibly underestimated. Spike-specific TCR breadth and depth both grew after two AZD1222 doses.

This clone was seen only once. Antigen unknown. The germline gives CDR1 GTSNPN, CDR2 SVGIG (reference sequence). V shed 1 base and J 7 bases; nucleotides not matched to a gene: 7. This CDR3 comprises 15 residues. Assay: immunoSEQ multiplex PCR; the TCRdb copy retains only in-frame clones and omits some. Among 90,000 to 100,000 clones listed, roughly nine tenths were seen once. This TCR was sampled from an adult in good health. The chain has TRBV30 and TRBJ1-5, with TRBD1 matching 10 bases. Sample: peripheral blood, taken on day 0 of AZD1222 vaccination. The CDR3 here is CAWSARDRGIQPQHF. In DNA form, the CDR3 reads TGTGCCTGGAGTGCCCGGGACAGGGGTATCCAGCCCCAGCATTTT.